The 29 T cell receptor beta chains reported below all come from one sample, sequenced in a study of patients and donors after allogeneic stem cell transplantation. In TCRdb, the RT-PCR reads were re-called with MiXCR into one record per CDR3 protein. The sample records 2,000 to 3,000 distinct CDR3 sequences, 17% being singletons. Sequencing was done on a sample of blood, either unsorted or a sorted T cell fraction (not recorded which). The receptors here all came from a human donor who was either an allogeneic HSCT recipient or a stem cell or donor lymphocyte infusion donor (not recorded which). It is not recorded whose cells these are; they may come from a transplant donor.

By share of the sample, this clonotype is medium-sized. CDR3 amino acids: CASSLEGNEQFF. The CDR3 DNA is TGCGCCAGCAGCTTGGAAGGGAATGAGCAGTTCTTC. The chain couples TRBV5-1 to TRBJ2-1, with D hard to call. The germline V gene has CDR1 SGHRS and CDR2 YFSETQ. This CDR3 has 12 residues. V dropped 0 bases and J dropped 7 bases, with 5 bases sitting between them.

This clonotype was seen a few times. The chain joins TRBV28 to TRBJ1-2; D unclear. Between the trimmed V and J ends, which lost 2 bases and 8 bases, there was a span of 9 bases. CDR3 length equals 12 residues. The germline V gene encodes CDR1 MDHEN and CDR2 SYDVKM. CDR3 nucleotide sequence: TGTGCCAGCAGTTTACTCTGGGGAGGCTACACCTTC. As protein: CASSLLWGGYTF.

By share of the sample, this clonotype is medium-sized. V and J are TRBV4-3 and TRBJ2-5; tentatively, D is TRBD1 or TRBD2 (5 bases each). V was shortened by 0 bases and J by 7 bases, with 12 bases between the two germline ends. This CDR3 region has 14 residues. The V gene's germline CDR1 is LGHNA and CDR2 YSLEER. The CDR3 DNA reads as TGCGCCAGCAGCCAAGATAGAGGGCAGGGGACCCAGTACTTC. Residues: CASSQDRGQGTQYF.

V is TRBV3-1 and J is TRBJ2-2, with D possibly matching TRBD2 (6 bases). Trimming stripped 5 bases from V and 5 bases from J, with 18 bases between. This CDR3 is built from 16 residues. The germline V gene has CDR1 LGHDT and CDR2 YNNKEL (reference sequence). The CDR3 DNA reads TGTGCCAGCAGCTCTGGAGGGGTAGCGATTACCGGGGAGCTGTTTTTT. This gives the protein CASSSGGVAITGELFF. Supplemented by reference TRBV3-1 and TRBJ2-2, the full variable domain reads DTAVSQTPKYLVTQMGNDKSIKCEQNLGHDTMYWYKQDSKKFLKIMFSYNNKELIINETVPNRFSPKSPDKAHLNLHINSLELGDSAVYFCASSSGGVAITGELFFGEGSRLTVL.

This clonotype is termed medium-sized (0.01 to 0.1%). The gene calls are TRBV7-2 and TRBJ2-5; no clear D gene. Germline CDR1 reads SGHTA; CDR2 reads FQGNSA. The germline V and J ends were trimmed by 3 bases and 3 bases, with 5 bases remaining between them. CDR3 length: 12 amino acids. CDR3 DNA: TGTGCCAGCAGCTTCCTGGAAGAGACCCAGTACTTC. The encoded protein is CASSFLEETQYF.

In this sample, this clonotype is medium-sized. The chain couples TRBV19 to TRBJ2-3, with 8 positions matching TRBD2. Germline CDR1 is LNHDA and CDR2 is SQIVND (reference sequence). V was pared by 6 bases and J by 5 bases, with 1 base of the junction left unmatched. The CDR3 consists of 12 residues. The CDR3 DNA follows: TGTGCCAGTAGGCTAGCGGGAGATACGCAGTATTTT. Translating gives CASRLAGDTQYF.

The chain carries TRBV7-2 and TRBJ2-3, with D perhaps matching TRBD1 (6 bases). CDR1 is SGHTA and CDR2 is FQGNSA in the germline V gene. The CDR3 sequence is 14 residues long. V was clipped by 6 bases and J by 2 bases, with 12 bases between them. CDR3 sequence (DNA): TGTGCCAGCAGTTCTACAGGGACCACAGATACGCAGTATTTT. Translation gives CASSSTGTTDTQYF. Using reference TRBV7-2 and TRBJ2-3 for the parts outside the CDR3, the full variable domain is GAGVSQSPSNKVTEKGKDVELRCDPISGHTALYWYRQSLGQGLEFLIYFQGNSAPDKSGLPSDRFSAERTGGSVSTLTIQRTQQEDSAVYLCASSSTGTTDTQYFGPGTRLTVL.

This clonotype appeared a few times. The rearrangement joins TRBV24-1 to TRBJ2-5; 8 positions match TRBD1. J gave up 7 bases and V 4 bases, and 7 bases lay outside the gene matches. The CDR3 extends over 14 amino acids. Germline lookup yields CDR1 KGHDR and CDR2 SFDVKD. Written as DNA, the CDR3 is TGTGCCACCAGTGAGAGAGGACAGGGCGGGACCCAGTACTTC. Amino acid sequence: CATSERGQGGTQYF.

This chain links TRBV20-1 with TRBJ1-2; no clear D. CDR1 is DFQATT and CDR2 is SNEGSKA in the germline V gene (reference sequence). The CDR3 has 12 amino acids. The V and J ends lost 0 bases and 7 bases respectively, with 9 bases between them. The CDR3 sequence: CSARDLTGGYTF. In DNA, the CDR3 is TGCAGTGCTAGAGATCTGACGGGTGGCTACACCTTC.

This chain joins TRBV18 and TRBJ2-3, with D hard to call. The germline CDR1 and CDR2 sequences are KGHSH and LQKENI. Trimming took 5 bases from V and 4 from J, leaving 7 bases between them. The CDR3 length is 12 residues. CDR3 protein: CASSSGADTQYF. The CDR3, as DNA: TGTGCCAGCTCATCGGGTGCAGATACGCAGTATTTT. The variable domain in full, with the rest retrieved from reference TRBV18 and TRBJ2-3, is NAGVMQNPRHLVRRRGQEARLRCSPMKGHSHVYWYRQLPEEGLKFMVYLQKENIIDESGMPKERFSAEFPKEGPSILRIQQVVRGDSAAYFCASSSGADTQYFGPGTRLTVL.

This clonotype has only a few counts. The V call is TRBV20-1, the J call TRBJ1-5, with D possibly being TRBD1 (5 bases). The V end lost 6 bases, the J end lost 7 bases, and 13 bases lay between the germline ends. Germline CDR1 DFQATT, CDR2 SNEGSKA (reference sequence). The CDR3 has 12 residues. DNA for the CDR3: TGCAGTGCGAAGGGACCAGGGCAGCCCCAGCATTTT. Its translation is CSAKGPGQPQHF.

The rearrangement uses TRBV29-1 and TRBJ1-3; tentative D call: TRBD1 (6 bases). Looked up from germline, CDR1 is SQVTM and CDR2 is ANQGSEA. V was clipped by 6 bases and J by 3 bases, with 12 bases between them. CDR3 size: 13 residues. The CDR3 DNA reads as TGCAGCGTCGGACAGAGTATTGGAAACACCATATATTTT. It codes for CSVGQSIGNTIYF.

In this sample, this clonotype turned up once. In nucleotides, the CDR3 is TGTGCCAGCAGTTTGGAGATAAGGGGGGAAGGCTACACCTTC. Encoded protein: CASSLEIRGEGYTF. The rearrangement joins TRBV28 to TRBJ1-2; possible D gene TRBD1, 6 bases. In germline, CDR1 is MDHEN, CDR2 SYDVKM. The CDR3 runs 14 residues. V gave up 3 bases and J gave up 8 bases, with 16 bases separating them.

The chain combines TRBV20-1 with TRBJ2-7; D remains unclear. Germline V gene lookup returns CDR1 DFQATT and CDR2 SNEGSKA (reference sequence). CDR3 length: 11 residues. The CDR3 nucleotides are TGCTCCCTACGGATCGGGTACGAGCAGTACTTC. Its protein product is CSLRIGYEQYF.

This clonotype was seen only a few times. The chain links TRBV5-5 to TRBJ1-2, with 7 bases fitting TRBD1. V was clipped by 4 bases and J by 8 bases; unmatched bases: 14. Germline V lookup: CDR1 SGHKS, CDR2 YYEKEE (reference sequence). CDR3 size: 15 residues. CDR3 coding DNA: TGTGCCAGCAGCCTACCCGGACAGGCCTTGTTAGGCTACACCTTC. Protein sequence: CASSLPGQALLGYTF.

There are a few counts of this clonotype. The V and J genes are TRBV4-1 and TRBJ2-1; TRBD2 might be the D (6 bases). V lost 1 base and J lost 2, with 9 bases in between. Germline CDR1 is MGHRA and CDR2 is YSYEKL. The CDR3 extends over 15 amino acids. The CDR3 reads CASSQGGTAYNEQFF. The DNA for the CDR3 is TGCGCCAGCAGCCAAGGTGGGACTGCCTACAATGAGCAGTTCTTC.

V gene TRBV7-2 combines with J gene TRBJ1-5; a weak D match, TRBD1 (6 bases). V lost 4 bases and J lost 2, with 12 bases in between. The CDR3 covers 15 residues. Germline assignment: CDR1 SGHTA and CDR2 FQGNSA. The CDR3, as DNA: TGTGCCAGCAGCTGGGAAGCAGGGGGCAATCAGCCCCAGCATTTT. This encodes CASSWEAGGNQPQHF.

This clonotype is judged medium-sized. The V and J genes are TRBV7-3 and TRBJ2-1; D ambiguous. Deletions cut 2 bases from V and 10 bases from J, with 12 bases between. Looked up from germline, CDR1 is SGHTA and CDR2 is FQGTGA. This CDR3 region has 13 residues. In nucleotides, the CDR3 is TGTGCCAGCAGCTTATATACAGAGACCGAGCAGTTCTTC. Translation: CASSLYTETEQFF.

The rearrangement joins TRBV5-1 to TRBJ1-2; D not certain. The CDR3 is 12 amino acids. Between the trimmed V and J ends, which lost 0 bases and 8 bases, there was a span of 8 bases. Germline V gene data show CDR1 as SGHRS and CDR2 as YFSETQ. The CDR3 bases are TGCGCCAGCAGCTTGGATAAAAAGGGCTACACCTTC. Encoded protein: CASSLDKKGYTF.

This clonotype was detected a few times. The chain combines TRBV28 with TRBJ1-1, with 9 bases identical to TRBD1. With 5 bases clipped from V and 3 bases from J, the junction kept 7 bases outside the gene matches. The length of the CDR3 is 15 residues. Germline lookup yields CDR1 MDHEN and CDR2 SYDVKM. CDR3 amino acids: CASSPAHRGHTEAFF. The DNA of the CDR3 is TGTGCCAGCAGTCCGGCCCACAGGGGGCACACTGAAGCTTTCTTT.

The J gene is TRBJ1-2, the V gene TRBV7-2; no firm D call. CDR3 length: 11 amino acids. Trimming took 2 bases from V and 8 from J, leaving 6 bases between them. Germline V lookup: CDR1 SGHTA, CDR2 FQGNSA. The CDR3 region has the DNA TGTGCCAGCAGCTTACATGACGGCTACACCTTC. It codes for CASSLHDGYTF.

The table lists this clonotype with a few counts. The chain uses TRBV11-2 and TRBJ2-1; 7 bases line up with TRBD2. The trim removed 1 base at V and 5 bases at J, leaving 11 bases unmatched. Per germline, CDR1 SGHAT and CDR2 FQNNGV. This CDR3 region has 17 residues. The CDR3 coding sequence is TGTGCCAGCAGCTTAGGTACGGCGGGAGTCTCGGACAATGAGCAGTTCTTC. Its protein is CASSLGTAGVSDNEQFF.

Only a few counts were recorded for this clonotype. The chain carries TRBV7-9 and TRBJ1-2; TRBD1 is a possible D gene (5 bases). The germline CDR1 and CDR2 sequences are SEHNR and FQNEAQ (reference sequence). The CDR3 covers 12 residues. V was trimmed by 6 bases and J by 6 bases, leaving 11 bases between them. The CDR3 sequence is CASRNAGNGYTF. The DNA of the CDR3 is TGTGCCAGCAGGAACGCAGGGAATGGCTACACCTTC.

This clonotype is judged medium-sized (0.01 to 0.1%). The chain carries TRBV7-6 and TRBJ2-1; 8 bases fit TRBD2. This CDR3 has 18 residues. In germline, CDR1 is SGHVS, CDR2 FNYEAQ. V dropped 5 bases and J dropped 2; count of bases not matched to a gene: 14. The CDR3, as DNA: TGTGCCAGCAGCCCGGGGAGTAGCGGGGTAGCCGCCTACAATGAGCAGTTCTTC. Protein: CASSPGSSGVAAYNEQFF.

This CDR3 reads CASSFRTGSNEQFF. For the CDR3, the DNA is TGTGCCAGCAGCTTCCGGACAGGGAGCAATGAGCAGTTCTTC. This rearrangement joins TRBV5-6 to TRBJ2-1; 8 nucleotides align to TRBD1. The CDR3 covers 14 residues. J gave up 6 bases and V 2 bases, and 4 bases lay outside the gene matches. Germline V gives CDR1 SGHDT, CDR2 YYEEEE.

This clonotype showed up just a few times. CDR3 DNA sequence: TGCGCCAGCAGCTTGACCGGGGTCCACGAGCAGTACTTC. Protein sequence: CASSLTGVHEQYF. The rearrangement joins TRBV5-1 to TRBJ2-7, with a possible D match to TRBD2 (5 bases). The CDR3 spans 13 residues. Trimming removed 1 base from V and 5 bases from J, with 10 bases in between. Germline V gives CDR1 SGHRS, CDR2 YFSETQ.

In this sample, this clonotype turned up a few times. The CDR3 sequence is CASSLGAGATGELFF. The CDR3 nucleotides are TGTGCCAGCAGCTTAGGAGCGGGAGCCACCGGGGAGCTGTTTTTT. The rearrangement links TRBV5-5 to TRBJ2-2, with TRBD2 matching over 8 bases. The CDR3 runs 15 residues. Germline CDR1 and CDR2: SGHKS and YYEKEE (reference sequence). V gave up 2 bases and J gave up 4 bases; unmatched junction bases: 4.

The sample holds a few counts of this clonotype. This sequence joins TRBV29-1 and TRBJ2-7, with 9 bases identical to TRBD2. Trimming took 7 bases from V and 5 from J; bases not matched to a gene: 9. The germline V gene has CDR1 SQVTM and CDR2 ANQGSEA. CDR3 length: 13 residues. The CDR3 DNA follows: TGCAGCGCCACCGGGACTAGCTTTCACGAGCAGTACTTC. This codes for CSATGTSFHEQYF.

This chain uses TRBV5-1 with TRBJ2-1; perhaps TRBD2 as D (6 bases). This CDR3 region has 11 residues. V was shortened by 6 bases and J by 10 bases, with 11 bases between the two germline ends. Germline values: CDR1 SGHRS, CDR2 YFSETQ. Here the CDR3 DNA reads TGCGCCAGCACCCAAGGGAGGGAGCAGTTCTTC. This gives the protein CASTQGREQFF.